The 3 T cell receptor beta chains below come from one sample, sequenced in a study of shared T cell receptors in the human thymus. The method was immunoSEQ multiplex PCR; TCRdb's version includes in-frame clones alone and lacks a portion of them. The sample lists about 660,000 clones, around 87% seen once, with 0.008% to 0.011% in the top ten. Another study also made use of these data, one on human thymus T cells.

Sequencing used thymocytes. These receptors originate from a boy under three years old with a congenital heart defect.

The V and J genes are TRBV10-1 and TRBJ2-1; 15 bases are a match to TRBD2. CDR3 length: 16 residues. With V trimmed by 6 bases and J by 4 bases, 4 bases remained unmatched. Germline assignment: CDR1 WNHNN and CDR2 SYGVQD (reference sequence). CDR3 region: CASRGLAGGPYNEQFF. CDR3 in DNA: TGCGCCAGCAGAGGACTAGCGGGAGGGCCTTACAATGAGCAGTTCTTC.

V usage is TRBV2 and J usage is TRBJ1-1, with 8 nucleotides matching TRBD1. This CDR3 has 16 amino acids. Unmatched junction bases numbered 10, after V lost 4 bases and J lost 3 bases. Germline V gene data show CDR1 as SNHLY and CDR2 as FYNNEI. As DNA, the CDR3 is TGTGCCAGCAGTGCCCTCGGGGGACAGGATGACACTGAAGCTTTCTTT. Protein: CASSALGGQDDTEAFF. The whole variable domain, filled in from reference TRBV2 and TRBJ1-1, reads EPEVTQTPSHQVTQMGQEVILRCVPISNHLYFYWYRQILGQKVEFLVSFYNNEISEKSEIFDDQFSVERPDGSNFTLKIRSTKLEDSAMYFCASSALGGQDDTEAFFGQGTRLTVV.

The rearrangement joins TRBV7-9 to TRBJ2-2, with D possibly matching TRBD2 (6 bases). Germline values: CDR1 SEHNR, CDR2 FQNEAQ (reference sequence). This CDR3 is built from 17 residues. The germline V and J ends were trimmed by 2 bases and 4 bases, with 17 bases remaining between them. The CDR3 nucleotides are TGTGCCAGCAGCTTACCATTGGCTAGCGAGGGCACCGGGGAGCTGTTTTTT. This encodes CASSLPLASEGTGELFF.